The T cell receptor beta chain described here comes from a study of blood T cell repertoires in COVID-19. Across the whole study: Acute and convalescent COVID-19 samples came from the United States, Italy and Spain. T cells, B-cell-depleted T cells, or PBMCs supplied cDNA or gDNA.

The CDR3 contains 12 residues. V dropped 3 bases and J dropped 8 bases, with 11 bases sitting between them. Germline V gene lookup returns CDR1 SGHRS and CDR2 YFSETQ. Original methodology: Estimation of nucleated cell counts was performed using reference gene primer amplification. Using immunoSEQ multiplex PCR, the repertoire was profiled, and TCRdb retains in-frame clones only, with some absent. V, J and clone size are those of that table, while D and trimming were read from the DNA. The sample yields 160,000 or so clones, roughly 87% seen once. The sequencing sample was made of peripheral blood. V and J are TRBV5-1 and TRBJ1-2, with D perhaps TRBD1 (6 bases). This sequence was found in a woman aged 50 to 60 with acute or convalescent COVID-19. CDR3 DNA sequence: TGCGCCAGCAGCTGGGCAGGGGTAGGCTACACCTTC. This gives the protein CASSWAGVGYTF.